The text below deals with one T cell receptor (beta chain). The antigen is unknown. This same CDR3 is encoded by further DNA sequences in the sample. The PCR contained 60 Vbeta and 13 Jbeta primers. Sequenced by immunoSEQ multiplex PCR; TCRdb stores in-frame clones only, minus some. The sample consists of about 140,000 clones, approximately 67% of them appearing once. The data derive from a study of cytomegalovirus exposure and HLA in healthy donors. Broader study findings: The dataset shows that most TCR sequences were rare, while some public TCRs occurred in many donors. The authors reported that TCR beta sequences could predict HLA-A and HLA-B alleles. These predictions were accurate for most subjects in the first cohort. In a later analysis, CMV-associated beta chains were mostly HLA-associated, it appeared. Because they were indistinguishable, some V segments, including TRBV6-2 and TRBV6-3, were excluded.

CDR3 length: 14 amino acids. V lost 3 bases to trimming and J lost 4 bases; unmatched junction nucleotides: 3. Per germline, CDR1 LGHNA and CDR2 YSLEER. The source of this sequence is a woman in her sixties or seventies in good health and CMV-seronegative. Sequenced material: PBMCs. The V gene is TRBV4-3, the J gene TRBJ1-2; 9 nucleotides agree with TRBD1. The CDR3 here is CASSQGQGSYGYTF. As DNA, the CDR3 is TGCGCCAGCAGCCAGGGACAGGGTTCCTATGGCTACACCTTC.